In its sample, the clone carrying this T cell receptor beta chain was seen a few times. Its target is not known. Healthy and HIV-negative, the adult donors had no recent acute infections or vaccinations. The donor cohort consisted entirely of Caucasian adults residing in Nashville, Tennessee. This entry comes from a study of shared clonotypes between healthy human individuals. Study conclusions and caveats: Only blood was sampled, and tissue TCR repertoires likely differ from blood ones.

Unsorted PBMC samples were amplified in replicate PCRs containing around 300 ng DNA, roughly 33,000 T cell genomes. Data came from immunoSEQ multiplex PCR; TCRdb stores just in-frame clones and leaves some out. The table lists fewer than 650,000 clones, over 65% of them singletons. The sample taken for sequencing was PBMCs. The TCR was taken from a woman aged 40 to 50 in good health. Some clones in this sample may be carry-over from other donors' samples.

CDR3 loop: CASSIAGRSATNEKLFF. DNA for the CDR3: TGTGCCAGTAGTATAGCGGGGCGTTCGGCAACTAATGAAAAACTGTTTTTT. The chain joins TRBV19 to TRBJ1-4, with D possibly matching TRBD1 (5 bases). V lost 1 base, J lost 0 bases, and 12 bases lay in between. CDR1 is LNHDA and CDR2 is SQIVND in the germline V gene (reference sequence). This CDR3 region has 17 residues.